These 28 T cell receptor beta chains originate from one sample sequenced in a study of shared clonotypes between healthy human individuals. Produced via immunoSEQ multiplex PCR; TCRdb's table is partial and in-frame only. The repertoire has hundreds of thousands of clones, approximately 90% of them found once; the top ten carry about a quarter. Naivety among CD8 cells was defined by CD45RO negativity and positive CCR7 selection, thereby excluding terminally differentiated effector memory CD45RA+ cells. Material: naive CD8+ T cells sorted from blood. The receptors here all came from a man aged 30 to 39 in good health.

The sample holds many counts of this clone. At the DNA level, this CDR3 is encoded by other sequences in the same sample as well. J is TRBJ2-5 and V is TRBV10-3; 7 nucleotides line up with TRBD2. The germline V gene has CDR1 ENHRY and CDR2 SYGVKD. With 6 bases clipped from V and 2 bases from J, the junction kept 6 bases outside the gene matches. This CDR3 is 14 amino acids long. In DNA, the CDR3 is TGTGCCATCAGCGAGAGCGGGACGCAAGAGACCCAGTACTTC. It yields the protein CAISESGTQETQYF.

The DNA for the CDR3 is TGTGCCAGCAGCTTCCGACCATCCTACGAGCAGTACTTC. Translation gives CASSFRPSYEQYF. This chain links TRBV7-9 with TRBJ2-7; D is unclear. The CDR3 is 13 amino acids. The ends were cut back, 3 bases at V and 1 base at J, with 7 bases in the middle. Per the germline V gene, CDR1 is SEHNR and CDR2 is FQNEAQ (reference sequence).

The CDR3, as DNA: TGTGCCAGCAGCCTGACCACGGGACGGGAAGCTTTCTTT. Translated: CASSLTTGREAFF. V is TRBV13 and J is TRBJ1-1, with D maybe TRBD1 (5 bases). In germline, CDR1 is PRHDT, CDR2 FYEKMQ (reference sequence). The V end lost 5 bases, the J end lost 8 bases, and 15 bases lay between the germline ends. The CDR3 has 13 residues.

V and J are TRBV5-6 and TRBJ2-5; either TRBD1 or TRBD2 may supply D (5 bases each). Germline V gene sequence: CDR1 SGHDT, CDR2 YYEEEE. The CDR3 consists of 14 residues. Trimming pared 10 bases from V and 4 bases from J, leaving 20 bases between. CDR3 loop: CAGGRERRGETQYF. The CDR3 nucleotides read TGTGCCGGGGGAAGGGAGCGACGGGGAGAGACCCAGTACTTC.

This clone has only one observation. The rearrangement links TRBV11-3 to TRBJ2-3; D is possibly TRBD1 (5 bases). Between the trimmed V and J ends, which lost 1 base and 6 bases, there was a span of 8 bases. Germline values: CDR1 SGHNT, CDR2 YENEEA. This CDR3 region has 13 residues. CDR3 in amino acids: CASSLVRGDTQYF. CDR3 nucleotide sequence: TGTGCCAGCAGCTTAGTAAGGGGCGATACGCAGTATTTT.

Details on this clone: This same CDR3 is encoded by further DNA sequences in the sample. This chain connects TRBV19 to TRBJ2-7; 14 bases match TRBD2. The CDR3 length is 15 residues. The J segment lost 4 bases and the V segment lost 5 bases, leaving 4 bases of the junction unmatched. The germline gives CDR1 LNHDA, CDR2 SQIVND (reference sequence). CDR3 protein: CASSPGTSGSYEQYF. Here the CDR3 DNA reads TGTGCCAGTAGTCCGGGGACTAGCGGGAGTTACGAGCAGTACTTC.

V and J are TRBV7-2 and TRBJ1-4; TRBD1 aligns across 8 bases. CDR1 and CDR2 from the germline V gene are SGHTA and FQGNSA. The CDR3 is 17 residues long. V shed 5 bases and J 7 bases; nucleotides not matched to a gene: 15. The CDR3 sequence is CASSRPRTGRASEKLFF. In DNA form, the CDR3 reads TGTGCCAGCAGCCGCCCTCGGACAGGGCGGGCGAGTGAAAAACTGTTTTTT.

This clone was recorded once. This chain connects TRBV28 to TRBJ2-1, with 8 bases that match TRBD1. The CDR3 length is 17 residues. Trimming took 5 bases from V and 4 from J; bases not matched to a gene: 13. Looked up from germline, CDR1 is MDHEN and CDR2 is SYDVKM. The CDR3 DNA sequence: TGTGCCAGCAGTCACTTAGGGGGGACAGGCGGTTACAATGAGCAGTTCTTC. It encodes CASSHLGGTGGYNEQFF.

This clone appeared a single time. The chain carries TRBV29-1 and TRBJ2-1; tentative D call: TRBD2 (6 bases). The CDR3 extends over 14 amino acids. CDR1 and CDR2 (germline): SQVTM, ANQGSEA. Trimming shortened V by 2 bases and J by 2 bases, and 10 bases separated the two germline ends. The CDR3 loop is CSVETGLTYNEQFF. The DNA for the CDR3 is TGCAGCGTTGAAACAGGACTAACCTACAATGAGCAGTTCTTC.

This clone is a singleton in its sample. The sample holds other DNA sequences that translate to the same CDR3. The V gene is TRBV27, the J gene TRBJ2-7; D remains ambiguous. There are 13 residues in the CDR3. V lost 2 bases, J lost 1 base, and 6 bases lay in between. Germline V gene data show CDR1 as MNHEY and CDR2 as SMNVEV (reference sequence). CDR3 in DNA: TGTGCCAGCAGTTTAAGGTTTTCCTACGAGCAGTACTTC. It encodes CASSLRFSYEQYF.

The chain joins TRBV10-3 to TRBJ2-1, with 8 nucleotides matching TRBD2. The CDR3 totals 16 residues. Trimming at V came to 3 bases and at J to 3 bases, leaving 7 bases not matched to a gene. In germline, CDR1 is ENHRY, CDR2 SYGVKD. Written as DNA, the CDR3 is TGTGCCATCAGTGAAGATACTAGCGGCTACTACAATGAGCAGTTCTTC. It is translated as CAISEDTSGYYNEQFF.

The chain couples TRBV7-9 to TRBJ1-2; D ambiguous. V lost 8 bases to trimming and J lost 0 bases, with 19 bases between them. The germline V gene has CDR1 SEHNR and CDR2 FQNEAQ (reference sequence). CDR3 size: 16 residues. CDR3 DNA sequence: TGTGCCAGCGCGCCCCCAGAGGCCAGCGCTAACTATGGCTACACCTTC. This sequence encodes CASAPPEASANYGYTF.

The chain uses TRBV10-3 and TRBJ1-1; a possible D gene is TRBD1 (5 bases). This CDR3 is built from 14 residues. Trimming took off 5 bases at V and 8 bases at J, with 18 bases between the two ends. Germline V gene sequence: CDR1 ENHRY, CDR2 SYGVKD. The CDR3 DNA sequence: TGTGCCATCAGTTCGCAGGGAGTTTCGGCCGAAGCTTTCTTT. Its protein product is CAISSQGVSAEAFF.

This clone has only one observation. Other nucleotide sequences in the sample specify the same CDR3. The chain couples TRBV2 to TRBJ2-5; 7 bases are shared with TRBD2. Trimming at V came to 6 bases and at J to 5 bases, leaving 3 bases not matched to a gene. This CDR3 has 12 amino acids. Germline V gene lookup returns CDR1 SNHLY and CDR2 FYNNEI. The DNA of the CDR3 is TGTGCCAGCAGGGGAGGGCGCGAGACCCAGTACTTC. Translated: CASRGGRETQYF.

The chain combines TRBV4-3 with TRBJ2-1, with a tentative D call TRBD2 (5 bases). Germline-derived CDR1 and CDR2 are LGHNA and YSLEER. Trimming left V 0 bases short and J 0 bases short, with 9 bases between. The CDR3 has 16 residues. CDR3 sequence reads: CASSQDSGNSYNEQFF. In nucleotides, the CDR3 is TGCGCCAGCAGCCAAGATTCGGGGAACTCCTACAATGAGCAGTTCTTC.

This chain connects TRBV27 to TRBJ1-2; possible D gene TRBD1, 5 bases. The CDR3 totals 15 residues. CDR1 and CDR2 (germline): MNHEY, SMNVEV (reference sequence). V was pared by 2 bases and J by 8 bases, with 18 bases between. CDR3: CASSLRPGPIVGYTF. In DNA, the CDR3 is TGTGCCAGCAGTTTAAGACCAGGGCCCATTGTAGGCTACACCTTC.

J is TRBJ2-1 and V is TRBV7-9; weak D call: TRBD2 (6 bases). Trimming took off 5 bases at V and 4 bases at J, with 15 bases between the two ends. The CDR3 runs 15 residues. Germline CDR1 reads SEHNR; CDR2 reads FQNEAQ (reference sequence). The CDR3 nucleotides are TGTGCCAGCAGCCTCAAGGGGACTGATTACAATGAGCAGTTCTTC. It translates to CASSLKGTDYNEQFF.

The gene calls are TRBV28 and TRBJ1-2; possible D gene TRBD1, 5 bases. Germline V gene sequence: CDR1 MDHEN, CDR2 SYDVKM. The CDR3 has 14 amino acids. Between the trimmed V and J ends, which lost 7 bases and 3 bases, there was a span of 15 bases. CDR3 loop: CASTRTGRDYGYTF. The CDR3 region has the DNA TGTGCCAGCACCCGTACGGGGCGGGACTATGGCTACACCTTC.

The chain links TRBV13 to TRBJ2-1; TRBD2 matches 8 bases. Germline CDR1 PRHDT, CDR2 FYEKMQ (reference sequence). The V and J ends lost 4 bases and 4 bases, in that order; junction bases with no gene match: 9. The length of the CDR3 is 16 residues. The CDR3 bases are TGTGCCAGCAGCTCCGAGCGATTAGCGGGATACAATGAGCAGTTCTTC. Protein: CASSSERLAGYNEQFF. Full variable domain (missing parts from reference TRBV13 and TRBJ2-1): AAGVIQSPRHLIKEKRETATLKCYPIPRHDTVYWYQQGPGQDPQFLISFYEKMQSDKGSIPDRFSAQQFSDYHSELNMSSLELGDSALYFCASSSERLAGYNEQFFGPGTRLTVL.

The J gene is TRBJ2-7, the V gene TRBV4-2; TRBD2 is a possible D gene (5 bases). The CDR3 is 14 residues long. Germline values: CDR1 LGHNA, CDR2 YNFKEQ. V lost 1 base to trimming and J lost 5 bases, with 12 bases between them. CDR3 residues: CASSQGRGSHEQYF. The CDR3 DNA reads as TGTGCCAGCAGCCAAGGGCGCGGGTCCCACGAGCAGTACTTC.

J is TRBJ2-5 and V is TRBV5-6; 12 bases are a match to TRBD1. Germline V gives CDR1 SGHDT, CDR2 YYEEEE. J gave up 5 bases and V 4 bases, and 9 bases lay outside the gene matches. The CDR3 spans 16 residues. The CDR3 nucleotides are TGTGCCAGCAGCCGACTAGGGACAGGGGGCGAGGAGACCCAGTACTTC. This gives the protein CASSRLGTGGEETQYF.

This sequence joins TRBV18 and TRBJ1-5, with 7 bases that match TRBD1. CDR1 and CDR2 from the germline V gene are KGHSH and LQKENI. The CDR3 is 15 residues long. V gave up 3 bases and J gave up 7 bases; unmatched junction bases: 9. The CDR3 here is CASSPPGQVNQPQHF. CDR3 in DNA: TGTGCCAGCTCACCCCCCGGACAGGTGAACCAGCCCCAGCATTTT.

The chain combines TRBV4-3 with TRBJ1-1; 7 bases line up with TRBD1. V lost 4 bases, J lost 2 bases, and 4 bases stayed unmatched. This CDR3 contains 14 residues. Germline V gene data show CDR1 as LGHNA and CDR2 as YSLEER. CDR3 in amino acids: CASSPRQGNTEAFF. For the CDR3, the DNA is TGCGCCAGCAGCCCGAGACAGGGAAACACTGAAGCTTTCTTT.

Notes on this clone: The junction does not match germline at one end; this may be a read error. The chain carries TRBV7-7 and TRBJ2-5, with TRBD1 matching over 7 bases. The CDR3 spans 15 residues. Germline values: CDR1 SSHAT, CDR2 FNYEAQ (reference sequence). The chain's CDR3 is CASSLTGERQETQYF. CDR3 in DNA: TGTGCTAGCAGCCTCACAGGGGAGAGGCAAGAGACCCAGTACTTC.

The chain joins TRBV4-2 to TRBJ2-2; 9 nucleotides line up with TRBD2. The CDR3 contains 18 residues. The V segment lost 1 base and the J segment 1 base; nucleotides outside the gene matches: 7. Germline V gene sequence: CDR1 LGHNA, CDR2 YNFKEQ. CDR3 in amino acids: CASSQGRHSGGNTGELFF. The CDR3 nucleotides are TGTGCCAGCAGCCAAGGGCGACATAGCGGGGGGAACACCGGGGAGCTGTTTTTT.

V is TRBV4-3 and J is TRBJ2-1, with a tentative D call TRBD2 (6 bases). V was cut by 3 bases and J by 5 bases, with 11 bases left in between. The CDR3 totals 14 residues. The germline CDR1 and CDR2 sequences are LGHNA and YSLEER. The CDR3 DNA follows: TGCGCCAGCAGCCACAGGGACTCTAACAATGAGCAGTTCTTC. This codes for CASSHRDSNNEQFF.

This clone was recorded once. The chain uses TRBV7-9 and TRBJ2-2; weak D call: TRBD2 (6 bases). Trimming pared 7 bases from V and 1 base from J, leaving 13 bases between. The CDR3 has 15 residues. The V gene's germline CDR1 is SEHNR and CDR2 FQNEAQ (reference sequence). The CDR3 spells CASISREWNTGELFF. The DNA of the CDR3 is TGTGCCAGCATATCCCGGGAGTGGAACACCGGGGAGCTGTTTTTT. The complete variable domain, with remaining parts taken from reference TRBV7-9 and TRBJ2-2, reads DTGVSQNPRHKITKRGQNVTFRCDPISEHNRLYWYRQTLGQGPEFLTYFQNEAQLEKSRLLSDRFSAERPKGSFSTLEIQRTEQGDSAMYLCASISREWNTGELFFGEGSRLTVL.

The chain is built from TRBV28 and TRBJ2-3; the D gene is possibly TRBD2 (5 bases). There are 15 residues in the CDR3. Trimming left V 3 bases short and J 0 bases short, with 10 bases between. Germline V gives CDR1 MDHEN, CDR2 SYDVKM. The CDR3 DNA reads TGTGCCAGCAGTTTGGACTTACCTAGCACAGATACGCAGTATTTT. Translated: CASSLDLPSTDTQYF.